The 30 T cell receptor beta chains reported below all come from one sample, sequenced in a study of blood T cell repertoires in COVID-19. Using immunoSEQ multiplex PCR, the repertoire was profiled, and TCRdb retains in-frame clones only, with some absent. The sample holds 90,000 to 150,000 clones; approximately 80% are singletons and the top ten take about 2.3%. Sequencing input: peripheral blood. Receptors were obtained from a man in his fifties with acute or convalescent COVID-19.

V gene TRBV4-1 combines with J gene TRBJ2-7, with TRBD1 as a possible D gene (6 bases). The CDR3 extends over 17 amino acids. Germline CDR1 is MGHRA and CDR2 is YSYEKL. With 0 bases removed from V and 2 bases from J, the gap between germline ends came to 17 bases. The CDR3 bases are TGCGCCAGCAGCCAAGAGCCCCTGAGGGGGAAGACCTACGAGCAGTACTTC. Encoded protein: CASSQEPLRGKTYEQYF.

The chain recombines TRBV4-1 with TRBJ2-7; the D gene is possibly TRBD1 (6 bases). Trimming removed 1 base at V and 3 bases at J, with 7 bases between. CDR3 size: 13 residues. Germline V lookup: CDR1 MGHRA, CDR2 YSYEKL. CDR3 amino acids: CASSQVRGYEQYF. In DNA form, the CDR3 reads TGCGCCAGCAGCCAAGTCAGGGGCTACGAGCAGTACTTC.

CDR3 loop: CASSQGREQYF. The CDR3 region has the DNA TGTGCCAGCAGTCAGGGGCGCGAGCAGTACTTC. V usage is TRBV27 and J usage is TRBJ2-7, with D tentatively TRBD1 (6 bases). The CDR3 has 11 amino acids. V was pared by 5 bases and J by 6 bases, with 8 bases between. Per the germline V gene, CDR1 is MNHEY and CDR2 is SMNVEV (reference sequence).

The table lists this clone with a count of one. V usage is TRBV9 and J usage is TRBJ1-5; D is ambiguous. V lost 1 base and J lost 4, with 6 bases in between. The V gene's germline CDR1 is SGDLS and CDR2 YYNGEE. The CDR3 runs to 13 residues. The CDR3 protein is CASSVSPNQPQHF. The CDR3 nucleotides are TGTGCCAGCAGCGTATCCCCGAATCAGCCCCAGCATTTT.

Points on this clone: Distinct nucleotide sequences in the sample also encode this CDR3. The chain has TRBV19 and TRBJ1-5; D perhaps matches TRBD1 (5 bases). The CDR3 consists of 13 residues. Trimming removed 8 bases at V and 0 bases at J, with 8 bases between. Germline CDR1 and CDR2: LNHDA and SQIVND (reference sequence). The CDR3 coding sequence is TGTGCCAGTGCGGGGGATAGCAATCAGCCCCAGCATTTT. Translated, it gives CASAGDSNQPQHF.

The J gene is TRBJ2-1, the V gene TRBV3-1 (or the pseudogene TRBV3-2); 12 nucleotides agree with TRBD2. Trimming took 4 bases from V and 8 from J; bases not matched to a gene: 9. This CDR3 region has 16 residues. CDR1 and CDR2 (germline): LGHDT, YNNKEL (reference sequence). CDR3 bases: TGTGCCAGCAGCCTCCTTCTAGCGGGGGGGGTGGATGAGCAGTTCTTC. Protein product: CASSLLLAGGVDEQFF.

The gene calls are TRBV12-5 and TRBJ2-7; possible D gene TRBD1, 5 bases. The V end was cut by 0 bases, the J end by 1 base, with 13 bases between. Germline CDR1 reads LGHNT; CDR2 reads FRNRAP. This CDR3 is 16 amino acids long. In DNA form, the CDR3 reads TGTGCTAGTGGTTTGGTGGGTCAGGGATCTTCCTACGAGCAGTACTTC. As protein: CASGLVGQGSSYEQYF.

This clone appeared a few times. V and J are TRBV19 and TRBJ1-5; D gene uncertain. Trimming removed 10 bases at V and 2 bases at J, with 15 bases between. CDR1 and CDR2 (germline): LNHDA, SQIVND (reference sequence). The CDR3 totals 14 residues. The DNA of the CDR3 is TGTGCCACTAGGAACGTACTCGGCAATCAGCCCCAGCATTTT. It yields the protein CATRNVLGNQPQHF.

The V and J genes are TRBV30 and TRBJ2-3, with TRBD2 matching over 9 bases. With 3 bases clipped from V and 4 bases from J, the junction kept 8 bases outside the gene matches. Germline V gene lookup returns CDR1 GTSNPN and CDR2 SVGIG (reference sequence). This CDR3 spans 15 amino acids. The CDR3 is CAWSPAGGLPDTQYF. CDR3 DNA sequence: TGTGCCTGGAGCCCGGCGGGGGGGTTACCAGATACGCAGTATTTT.

The rearrangement uses TRBV14 and TRBJ2-2; D is undetermined. The CDR3 is 15 residues long. The germline V and J ends were trimmed by 1 base and 7 bases, with 13 bases remaining between them. Germline V lookup: CDR1 SGHDN, CDR2 FVKESK. The CDR3 protein is CASSQGLRFYGELFF. Here the CDR3 DNA reads TGTGCCAGCAGCCAAGGATTGCGGTTTTACGGGGAGCTGTTTTTT. The variable domain in full, completed from reference TRBV14 and TRBJ2-2, reads EAGVTQFPSHSVIEKGQTVTLRCDPISGHDNLYWYRRVMGKEIKFLLHFVKESKQDESGMPNNRFLAERTGGTYSTLKVQPAELEDSGVYFCASSQGLRFYGELFFGEGSRLTVL.

The CDR3 region has the DNA TGTGCCAGCAGTGAAACAGCTAACTATGGCTACACCTTC. It is translated as CASSETANYGYTF. The chain joins TRBV27 to TRBJ1-2; D is undetermined. This CDR3 comprises 13 residues. V was pared by 5 bases and J by 0 bases, with 7 bases between. Germline V gene lookup returns CDR1 MNHEY and CDR2 SMNVEV (reference sequence).

This clone has more than one count but fewer than ten. For the CDR3, the DNA is TGTGCCAGCAGCCAGGCGGCGCATGGCTACACCTTC. This translates into CASSQAAHGYTF. The genes are TRBV3-1 (or the pseudogene TRBV3-2) and TRBJ1-2; D is unclear. The V end was cut by 3 bases, the J end by 6 bases, with 8 bases between. The CDR3 runs to 12 residues. Germline V gene lookup returns CDR1 LGHDT and CDR2 YNNKEL (reference sequence).

The J gene is TRBJ2-3, the V gene TRBV6-5, with 9 bases that match TRBD1. Germline loops: CDR1 MNHEY, CDR2 SVGAGI. V shed 5 bases and J 2 bases; nucleotides not matched to a gene: 5. The CDR3 totals 15 residues. In DNA form, the CDR3 reads TGTGCCAGCAGTCTAGACAGGGGGGCCACAGATACGCAGTATTTT. It is translated as CASSLDRGATDTQYF.

The V and J genes are TRBV6-4 and TRBJ2-1; 14 bases are shared with TRBD2. The V gene end was trimmed by 6 bases and the J gene end by 8 bases; junction bases not matched to a gene: 3. This CDR3 has 14 residues. CDR1 and CDR2 (germline): MRHNA, SNTAGT. In DNA, the CDR3 is TGTGCCAGCAGCGGGACTAGCGGGAGCTATGAGCAGTTCTTC. It encodes CASSGTSGSYEQFF.

The rearrangement links TRBV7-8 to TRBJ2-7; 7 bases are shared with TRBD1. CDR3 length: 14 amino acids. The V gene end was trimmed by 5 bases and the J gene end by 2 bases; junction bases not matched to a gene: 6. Germline V gives CDR1 SGHVS, CDR2 FQNEAQ. The CDR3 nucleotides read TGTGCCAGCAGCCCGCGGACAGGACCCTACGAGCAGTACTTC. Translation: CASSPRTGPYEQYF.

The genes are TRBV7-2 and TRBJ2-2, with D perhaps TRBD1 (6 bases). CDR1 SGHTA and CDR2 FQGNSA come from the germline V gene. Trimming removed 0 bases at V and 1 base at J, with 12 bases between. The CDR3 has 17 amino acids. CDR3 nucleotides: TGTGCCAGCAGCTTAGCGGGCGAGGGGGTGAACACCGGGGAGCTGTTTTTT. Residues: CASSLAGEGVNTGELFF. The variable domain in full, completed from reference TRBV7-2 and TRBJ2-2, reads GAGVSQSPSNKVTEKGKDVELRCDPISGHTALYWYRQSLGQGLEFLIYFQGNSAPDKSGLPSDRFSAERTGGSVSTLTIQRTQQEDSAVYLCASSLAGEGVNTGELFFGEGSRLTVL.

The chain combines TRBV19 with TRBJ1-1; 7 nucleotides align to TRBD1. CDR1 and CDR2 (germline): LNHDA, SQIVND (reference sequence). CDR3 length equals 12 residues. J gave up 3 bases and V 9 bases, and 4 bases lay outside the gene matches. CDR3 residues: CASSTGYTEAFF. For the CDR3, the DNA is TGTGCCAGCTCGACAGGGTACACTGAAGCTTTCTTT. The entire variable domain, with the rest obtained from reference TRBV19 and TRBJ1-1, is as follows: DGGITQSPKYLFRKEGQNVTLSCEQNLNHDAMYWYRQDPGQGLRLIYYSQIVNDFQKGDIAEGYSVSREKKESFPLTVTSAQKNPTAFYLCASSTGYTEAFFGQGTRLTVV.

The chain has TRBV19 and TRBJ1-2; TRBD1 matches 8 bases. V trimming: 7 bases; J trimming: 0 bases; junction bases outside the gene matches: 7. Germline lookup yields CDR1 LNHDA and CDR2 SQIVND (reference sequence). The CDR3 totals 15 residues. CDR3 sequence reads: CASTKDRVANYGYTF. The CDR3 DNA is TGTGCCAGTACCAAGGACAGGGTAGCTAACTATGGCTACACCTTC.

The genes are TRBV2 and TRBJ1-2; D unresolved. The CDR3 has 14 residues. Germline-derived CDR1 and CDR2 are SNHLY and FYNNEI. V was trimmed by 7 bases and J by 1 base, leaving 13 bases between them. This chain's CDR3 is CASNQYRDNYGYTF. In DNA, the CDR3 is TGTGCCAGCAATCAGTACAGAGATAACTATGGCTACACCTTC.

The rearrangement uses TRBV10-2 and TRBJ2-2, with TRBD1 identical over 8 bases. This CDR3 is built from 14 residues. Unmatched junction bases numbered 4, after V lost 6 bases and J lost 4 bases. The germline V gene encodes CDR1 WSHSY and CDR2 SAAADI. Here the CDR3 DNA reads TGCGCCAGCAGGACAGGGGACCTCACCGGGGAGCTGTTTTTT. It yields the protein CASRTGDLTGELFF.

In its sample, this clone was seen once. The genes are TRBV19 and TRBJ2-3; 7 bases line up with TRBD2. The length of the CDR3 is 16 residues. The V gene end was trimmed by 3 bases and the J gene end by 6 bases; junction bases not matched to a gene: 12. Germline CDR1 LNHDA, CDR2 SQIVND (reference sequence). The CDR3 here is CASSIGRTFKGDTQYF. DNA of the CDR3: TGTGCCAGTAGTATCGGGAGGACCTTTAAGGGGGATACGCAGTATTTT.

CDR3 coding DNA: TGTGCCAGCAGCCAAGTACAGCTTGCTAATTCACCCCTCCACTTT. Translation: CASSQVQLANSPLHF. The genes are TRBV3-1 (or the pseudogene TRBV3-2) and TRBJ1-6; D is uncertain. The CDR3 is made up of 15 amino acids. CDR1 LGHDT and CDR2 YNNKEL come from the germline V gene (reference sequence). Between the trimmed V and J ends, which lost 1 base and 6 bases, there was a span of 10 bases.

The rearrangement links TRBV6-5 to TRBJ1-4; maybe TRBD1 (5 bases). The CDR3 spans 15 residues. Germline CDR1 reads MNHEY; CDR2 reads SVGAGI. Trimming removed 0 bases from V and 8 bases from J, with 13 bases in between. CDR3 coding DNA: TGTGCCAGCAGTTACTCGGGAAGGGGAAGGGAAAAACTGTTTTTT. Protein: CASSYSGRGREKLFF.

CDR3 sequence reads: CASSFSTWYLNTEAFF. The CDR3 coding sequence is TGTGCCAGCAGTTTCTCTACGTGGTATCTTAACACTGAAGCTTTCTTT. The chain couples TRBV28 to TRBJ1-1; no firm D call. The CDR3 length is 16 residues. The germline V gene has CDR1 MDHEN and CDR2 SYDVKM. V lost 3 bases, J lost 2 bases, and 16 bases lay in between.

The CDR3: CASLEREPYGYTF. CDR3 in DNA: TGTGCCAGCCTTGAACGGGAGCCCTATGGCTACACCTTC. The chain uses TRBV28 and TRBJ1-2; D is unclear. The CDR3 is made up of 13 amino acids. The germline gives CDR1 MDHEN, CDR2 SYDVKM. Trimming left V 8 bases short and J 4 bases short, with 14 bases between.

This chain connects TRBV10-2 to TRBJ1-2, with 12 positions matching TRBD1. Germline V gene lookup returns CDR1 WSHSY and CDR2 SAAADI. The J segment lost 4 bases and the V segment lost 7 bases, leaving 7 bases of the junction unmatched. CDR3 size: 15 residues. Written as DNA, the CDR3 is TGCGCCAGCACGCGGGGACAGGGGGCTCTCTATGGCTACACCTTC. Its translation is CASTRGQGALYGYTF.

This sequence joins TRBV27 and TRBJ2-1; TRBD2 aligns across 9 bases. With 7 bases clipped from V and 8 bases from J, the junction kept 15 bases outside the gene matches. Germline loops: CDR1 MNHEY, CDR2 SMNVEV (reference sequence). The CDR3 runs 16 residues. For the CDR3, the DNA is TGTGCCAGCACCCCGAGGGGCGGGGGGGCCATAGATGAGCAGTTCTTC. It translates to CASTPRGGGAIDEQFF.

This CDR3 reads CSVLDRGQIEQYF. In nucleotides, the CDR3 is TGCAGCGTTTTAGACAGGGGGCAGATCGAGCAGTACTTC. This chain uses TRBV29-1 with TRBJ2-7; TRBD1 aligns across 10 bases. Trimming cost V 5 bases and J 6 bases; bases outside gene matches: 7. The CDR3 has 13 residues. The germline gives CDR1 SQVTM, CDR2 ANQGSEA.

A note on this clone: This CDR3 is also generated by other DNA sequences in the sample. The chain recombines TRBV3-1 (or the pseudogene TRBV3-2) with TRBJ1-3; a possible D gene is TRBD1 (6 bases). The CDR3 runs 14 residues. Deletions cut 4 bases from V and 3 bases from J, with 10 bases between. CDR1 is LGHDT and CDR2 is YNNKEL in the germline V gene (reference sequence). This CDR3 reads CASSPRDIGNTIYF. The CDR3 coding sequence is TGTGCCAGCAGCCCCCGGGACATTGGAAACACCATATATTTT.

CDR3 coding DNA: TGTGCCAGTACCAACGTGGGGGGAGGAAGGTCCTACGAGCAGTACTTC. This sequence encodes CASTNVGGGRSYEQYF. The chain links TRBV3-1 (or the pseudogene TRBV3-2) to TRBJ2-7; perhaps TRBD2 as D (6 bases). The CDR3 contains 16 residues. Trimming removed 9 bases from V and 1 base from J, with 22 bases in between. The germline V gene has CDR1 LGHDT and CDR2 YNNKEL (reference sequence).